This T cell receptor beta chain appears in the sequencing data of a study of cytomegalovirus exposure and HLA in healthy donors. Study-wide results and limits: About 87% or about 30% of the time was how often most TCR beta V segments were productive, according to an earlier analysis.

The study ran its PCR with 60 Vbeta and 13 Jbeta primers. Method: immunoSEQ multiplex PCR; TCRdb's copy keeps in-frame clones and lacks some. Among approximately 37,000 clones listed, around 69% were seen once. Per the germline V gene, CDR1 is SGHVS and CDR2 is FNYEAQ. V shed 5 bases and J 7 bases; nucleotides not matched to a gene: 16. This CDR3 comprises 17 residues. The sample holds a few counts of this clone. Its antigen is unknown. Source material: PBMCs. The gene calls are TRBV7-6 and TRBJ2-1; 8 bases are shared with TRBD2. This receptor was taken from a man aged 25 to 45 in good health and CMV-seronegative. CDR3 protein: CASSLHKGAGVMNEQFF. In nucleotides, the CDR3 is TGTGCCAGCAGCCTGCATAAGGGAGCGGGAGTTATGAATGAGCAGTTCTTC.